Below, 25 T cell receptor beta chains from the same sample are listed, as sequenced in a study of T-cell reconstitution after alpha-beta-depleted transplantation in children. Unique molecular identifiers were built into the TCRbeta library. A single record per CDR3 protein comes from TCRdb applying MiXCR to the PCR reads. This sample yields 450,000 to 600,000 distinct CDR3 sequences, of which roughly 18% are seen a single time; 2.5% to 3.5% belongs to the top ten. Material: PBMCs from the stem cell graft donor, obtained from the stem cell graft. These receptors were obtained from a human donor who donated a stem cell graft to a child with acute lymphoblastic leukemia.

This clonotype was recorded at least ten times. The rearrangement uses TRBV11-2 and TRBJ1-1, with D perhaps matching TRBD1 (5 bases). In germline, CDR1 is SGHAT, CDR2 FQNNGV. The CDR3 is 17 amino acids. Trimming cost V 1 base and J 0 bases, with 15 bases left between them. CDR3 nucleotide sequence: TGTGCCAGCAGCTTAGGCGGGGCGTCCCTCCTGAACACTGAAGCTTTCTTT. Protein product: CASSLGGASLLNTEAFF.

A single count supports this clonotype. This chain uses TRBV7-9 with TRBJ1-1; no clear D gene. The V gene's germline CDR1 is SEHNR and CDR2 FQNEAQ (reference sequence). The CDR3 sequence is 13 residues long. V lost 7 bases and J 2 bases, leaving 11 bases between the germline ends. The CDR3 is CASIHERNTEAFF. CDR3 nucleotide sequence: TGTGCCAGCATACACGAAAGAAACACTGAAGCTTTCTTT.

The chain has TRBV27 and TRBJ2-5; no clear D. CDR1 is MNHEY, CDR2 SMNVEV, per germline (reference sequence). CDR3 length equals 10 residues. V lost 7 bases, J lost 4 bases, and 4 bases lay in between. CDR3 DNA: TGTGCCAGCATAGGAGAGACCCAGTACTTC. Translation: CASIGETQYF.

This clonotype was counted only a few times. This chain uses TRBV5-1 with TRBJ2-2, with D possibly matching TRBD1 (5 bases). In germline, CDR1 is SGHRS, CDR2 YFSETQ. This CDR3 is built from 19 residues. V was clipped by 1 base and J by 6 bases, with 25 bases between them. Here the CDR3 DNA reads TGCGCCAGCAGCTTGTTAAGCCCCGGCCCAGGGAAGAAGGCCGGGGAGCTGTTTTTT. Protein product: CASSLLSPGPGKKAGELFF.

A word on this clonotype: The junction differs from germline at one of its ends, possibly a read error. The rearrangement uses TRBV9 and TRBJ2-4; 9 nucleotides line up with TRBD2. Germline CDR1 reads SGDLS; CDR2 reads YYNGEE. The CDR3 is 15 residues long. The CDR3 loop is CASSAAGTSKNMQYF. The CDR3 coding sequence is TGTGCCAGCAGCGCCGCCGGGACTAGCAAAAACATGCAGTACTTC. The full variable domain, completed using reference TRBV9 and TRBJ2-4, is DSGVTQTPKHLITATGQRVTLRCSPRSGDLSVYWYQQSLDQGLQFLIQYYNGEERAKGNILERFSAQQFPDLHSELNLSSLELGDSALYFCASSAAGTSKNMQYFGAGTRLSVL.

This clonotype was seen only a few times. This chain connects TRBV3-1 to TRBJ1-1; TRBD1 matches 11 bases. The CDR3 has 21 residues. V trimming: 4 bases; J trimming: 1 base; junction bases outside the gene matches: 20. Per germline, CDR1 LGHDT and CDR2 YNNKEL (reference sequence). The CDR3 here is CASSPGPFVDRGRLRNTEAFF. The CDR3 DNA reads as TGTGCCAGCAGCCCGGGGCCCTTTGTGGACAGGGGGCGACTAAGGAACACTGAAGCTTTCTTT.

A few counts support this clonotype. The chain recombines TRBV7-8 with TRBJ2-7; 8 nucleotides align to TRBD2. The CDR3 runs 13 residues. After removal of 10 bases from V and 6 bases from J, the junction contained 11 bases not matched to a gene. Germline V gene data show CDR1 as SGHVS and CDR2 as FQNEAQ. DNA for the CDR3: TGTGCCACTGGGATCGGACTAGCAGGCGAGCAGTACTTC. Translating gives CATGIGLAGEQYF.

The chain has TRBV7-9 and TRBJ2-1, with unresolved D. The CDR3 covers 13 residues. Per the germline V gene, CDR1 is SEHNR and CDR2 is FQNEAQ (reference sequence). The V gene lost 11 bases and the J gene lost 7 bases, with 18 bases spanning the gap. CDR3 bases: TGTGCCTTAGTCCCGGCCACTGGAAATGAGCAGTTCTTC. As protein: CALVPATGNEQFF.

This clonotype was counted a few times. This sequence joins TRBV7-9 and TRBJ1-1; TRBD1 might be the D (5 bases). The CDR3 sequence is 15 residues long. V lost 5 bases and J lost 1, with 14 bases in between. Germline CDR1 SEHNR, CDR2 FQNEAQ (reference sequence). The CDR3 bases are TGTGCCAGCAGCCCGATAGGGGCGAGGAACACTGAAGCTTTCTTT. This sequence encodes CASSPIGARNTEAFF.

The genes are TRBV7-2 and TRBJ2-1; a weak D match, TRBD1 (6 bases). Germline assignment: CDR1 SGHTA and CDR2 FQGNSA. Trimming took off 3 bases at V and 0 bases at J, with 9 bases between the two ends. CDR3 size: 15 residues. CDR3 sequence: CASSFRGGSYNEQFF. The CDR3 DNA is TGTGCCAGCAGCTTCCGAGGGGGCTCCTACAATGAGCAGTTCTTC.

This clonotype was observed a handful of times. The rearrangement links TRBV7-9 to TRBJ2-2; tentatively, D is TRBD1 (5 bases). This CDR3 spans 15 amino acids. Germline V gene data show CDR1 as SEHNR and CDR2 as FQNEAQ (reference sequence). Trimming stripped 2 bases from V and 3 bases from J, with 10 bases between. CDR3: CASSLQDIDTGELFF. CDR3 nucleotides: TGTGCCAGCAGCTTACAGGACATAGACACCGGGGAGCTGTTTTTT.

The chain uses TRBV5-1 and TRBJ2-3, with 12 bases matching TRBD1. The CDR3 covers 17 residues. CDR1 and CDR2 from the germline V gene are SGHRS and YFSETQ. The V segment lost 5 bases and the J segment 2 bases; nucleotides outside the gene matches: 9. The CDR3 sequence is CASRGTGGVLFTDTQYF. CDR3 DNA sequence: TGCGCCAGCAGGGGGACAGGGGGCGTTTTATTCACAGATACGCAGTATTTT.

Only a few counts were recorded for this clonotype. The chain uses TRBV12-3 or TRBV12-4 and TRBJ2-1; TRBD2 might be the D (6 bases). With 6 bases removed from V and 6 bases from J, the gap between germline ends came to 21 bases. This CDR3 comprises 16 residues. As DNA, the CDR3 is TGTGCCAGCAGCATTGATACCTCGGGGGTTAGCAATGAGCAGTTCTTC. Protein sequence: CASSIDTSGVSNEQFF.

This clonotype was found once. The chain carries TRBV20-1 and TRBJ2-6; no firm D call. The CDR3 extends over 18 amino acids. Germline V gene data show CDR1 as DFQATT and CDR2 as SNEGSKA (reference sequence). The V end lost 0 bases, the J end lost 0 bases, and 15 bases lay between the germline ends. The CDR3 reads CSARDRRAFGSGANVLTF. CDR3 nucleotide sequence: TGCAGTGCTAGAGATCGTAGAGCGTTCGGCTCTGGGGCCAACGTCCTGACTTTC.

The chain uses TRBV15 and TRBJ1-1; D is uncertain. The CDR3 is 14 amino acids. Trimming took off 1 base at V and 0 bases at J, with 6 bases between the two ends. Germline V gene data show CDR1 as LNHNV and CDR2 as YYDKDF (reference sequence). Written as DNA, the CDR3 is TGTGCCACCAGCAGAGCAGCAGTGAACACTGAAGCTTTCTTT. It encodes CATSRAAVNTEAFF.

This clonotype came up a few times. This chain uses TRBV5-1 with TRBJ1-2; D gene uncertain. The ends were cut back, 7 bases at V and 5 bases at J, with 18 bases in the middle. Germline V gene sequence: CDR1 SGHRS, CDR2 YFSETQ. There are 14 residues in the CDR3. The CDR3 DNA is TGCGCCAGCTCCCCCTGGACCCCAGAGTATGGCTACACCTTC. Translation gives CASSPWTPEYGYTF. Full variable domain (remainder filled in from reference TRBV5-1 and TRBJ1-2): KAGVTQTPRYLIKTRGQQVTLSCSPISGHRSVSWYQQTPGQGLQFLFEYFSETQRNKGNFPGRFSGRQFSNSRSEMNVSTLELGDSALYLCASSPWTPEYGYTFGSGTRLTVV.

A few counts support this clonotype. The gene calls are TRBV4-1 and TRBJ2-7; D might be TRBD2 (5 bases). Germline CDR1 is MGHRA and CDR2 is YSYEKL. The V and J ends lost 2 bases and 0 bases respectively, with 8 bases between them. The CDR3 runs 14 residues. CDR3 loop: CASSQIAYSYEQYF. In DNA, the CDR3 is TGCGCCAGCAGCCAAATAGCGTACTCCTACGAGCAGTACTTC.

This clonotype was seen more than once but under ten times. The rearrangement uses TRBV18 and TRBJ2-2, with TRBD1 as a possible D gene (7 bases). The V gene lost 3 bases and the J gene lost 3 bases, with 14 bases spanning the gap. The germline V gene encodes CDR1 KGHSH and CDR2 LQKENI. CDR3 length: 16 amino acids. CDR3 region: CASSPETGTYTGELFF. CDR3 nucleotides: TGTGCCAGCTCACCCGAGACAGGGACTTACACCGGGGAGCTGTTTTTT.

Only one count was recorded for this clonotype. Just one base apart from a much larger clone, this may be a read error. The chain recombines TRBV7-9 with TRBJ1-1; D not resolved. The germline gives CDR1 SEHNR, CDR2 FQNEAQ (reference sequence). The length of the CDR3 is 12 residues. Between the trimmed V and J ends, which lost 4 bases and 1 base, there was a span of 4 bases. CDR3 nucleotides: TGTGCCAGCAGCTGGGAGAACACTGAAGCTTTCTTT. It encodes CASSWENTEAFF. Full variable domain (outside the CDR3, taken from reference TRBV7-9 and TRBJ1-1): DTGVSQNPRHKITKRGQNVTFRCDPISEHNRLYWYRQTLGQGPEFLTYFQNEAQLEKSRLLSDRFSAERPKGSFSTLEIQRTEQGDSAMYLCASSWENTEAFFGQGTRLTVV.

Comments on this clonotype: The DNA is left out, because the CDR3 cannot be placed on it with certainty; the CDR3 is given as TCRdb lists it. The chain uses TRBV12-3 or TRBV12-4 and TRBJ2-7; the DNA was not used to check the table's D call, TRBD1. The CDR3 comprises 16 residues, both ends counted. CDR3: CASSFCASGRSYEQYF.

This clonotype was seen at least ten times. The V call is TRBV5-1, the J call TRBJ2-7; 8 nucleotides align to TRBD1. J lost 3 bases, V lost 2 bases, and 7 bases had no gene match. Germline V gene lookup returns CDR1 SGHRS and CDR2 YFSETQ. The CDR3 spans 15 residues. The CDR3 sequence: CASSLRGQASYEQYF. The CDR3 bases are TGCGCCAGCAGCTTACGGGGACAGGCTAGCTACGAGCAGTACTTC.

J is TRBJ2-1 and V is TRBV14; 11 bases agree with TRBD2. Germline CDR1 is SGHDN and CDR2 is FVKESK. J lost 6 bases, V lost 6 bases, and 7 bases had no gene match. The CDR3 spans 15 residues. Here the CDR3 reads CASREGLADFNEQFF. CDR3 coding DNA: TGTGCCAGCAGGGAGGGACTAGCGGATTTCAATGAGCAGTTCTTC. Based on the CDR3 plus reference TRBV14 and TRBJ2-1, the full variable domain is EAGVTQFPSHSVIEKGQTVTLRCDPISGHDNLYWYRRVMGKEIKFLLHFVKESKQDESGMPNNRFLAERTGGTYSTLKVQPAELEDSGVYFCASREGLADFNEQFFGPGTRLTVL.

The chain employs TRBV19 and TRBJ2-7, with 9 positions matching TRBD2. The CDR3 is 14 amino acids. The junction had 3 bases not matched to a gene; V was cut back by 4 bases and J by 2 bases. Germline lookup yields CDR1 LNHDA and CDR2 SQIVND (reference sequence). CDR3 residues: CASSSGGRAYEQYF. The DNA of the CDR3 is TGTGCCAGTAGTAGCGGCGGGAGGGCCTACGAGCAGTACTTC.

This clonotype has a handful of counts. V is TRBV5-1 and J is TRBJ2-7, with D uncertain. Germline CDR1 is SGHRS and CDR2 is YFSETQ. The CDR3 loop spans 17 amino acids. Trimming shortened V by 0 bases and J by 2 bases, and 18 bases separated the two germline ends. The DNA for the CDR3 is TGCGCCAGCAGCTTGGGCTCCGGTCACCTTGCAACCTACGAGCAGTACTTC. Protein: CASSLGSGHLATYEQYF.

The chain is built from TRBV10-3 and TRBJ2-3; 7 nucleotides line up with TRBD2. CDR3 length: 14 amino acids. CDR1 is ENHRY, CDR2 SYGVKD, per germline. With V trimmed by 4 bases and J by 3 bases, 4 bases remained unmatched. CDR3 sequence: CAISVAGVTDTQYF. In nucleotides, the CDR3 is TGTGCCATCAGTGTGGCGGGAGTGACAGATACGCAGTATTTT.